A single sample is the source of the 4 T cell receptor beta chains below, sequenced in a study of OX40 agonist ivuxolimab in advanced cancers. Sequencing used immunoSEQ multiplex PCR; TCRdb keeps in-frame clones, though not all of them. This table has over 20,000 clones, approximately 85% appearing once. Material: CD4+ or CD8+ T cells sorted from blood, obtained in a trial of the OX40 agonist ivuxolimab. The receptors originated from an adult with an advanced solid tumor such as melanoma, head and neck, liver or kidney cancer.

Only a few counts were recorded for this clone. V usage is TRBV5-1 and J usage is TRBJ2-7; D not certain. V was clipped by 1 base and J by 4 bases, with 6 bases between them. This CDR3 is 12 amino acids long. Germline CDR1 is SGHRS and CDR2 is YFSETQ. The chain's CDR3 is CASSLNRYEQYF. DNA of the CDR3: TGCGCCAGCAGCTTGAACAGATACGAGCAGTACTTC.

This clone was seen a single time. The chain uses TRBV5-6 and TRBJ2-2; D is unresolved. V dropped 4 bases and J dropped 7 bases, with 5 bases sitting between them. This CDR3 is built from 11 residues. Per germline, CDR1 SGHDT and CDR2 YYEEEE. Here the CDR3 DNA reads TGTGCCAGCAGCGAAAGCGGGGAGCTGTTTTTT. Translated, it gives CASSESGELFF.

The CDR3 region is CASRARGHLFRENTDTQYF. The CDR3 coding sequence is TGTGCCAGCAGGGCAAGGGGACACCTATTCCGGGAGAACACAGATACGCAGTATTTT. The genes are TRBV5-6 and TRBJ2-3; D tentatively reads TRBD1 or TRBD2 (6 bases each). Germline V gene sequence: CDR1 SGHDT, CDR2 YYEEEE. CDR3 length: 19 residues. V was cut by 5 bases and J by 2 bases, with 27 bases left in between.

The chain combines TRBV14 with TRBJ1-2; D might be TRBD1 (5 bases). The CDR3 has 10 residues. Germline V gene sequence: CDR1 SGHDN, CDR2 FVKESK. V shed 10 bases and J shed 6 bases, with 9 bases lying between them. The CDR3 here is CATRENGYTF. In DNA form, the CDR3 reads TGTGCCACCAGGGAAAATGGCTACACCTTC.